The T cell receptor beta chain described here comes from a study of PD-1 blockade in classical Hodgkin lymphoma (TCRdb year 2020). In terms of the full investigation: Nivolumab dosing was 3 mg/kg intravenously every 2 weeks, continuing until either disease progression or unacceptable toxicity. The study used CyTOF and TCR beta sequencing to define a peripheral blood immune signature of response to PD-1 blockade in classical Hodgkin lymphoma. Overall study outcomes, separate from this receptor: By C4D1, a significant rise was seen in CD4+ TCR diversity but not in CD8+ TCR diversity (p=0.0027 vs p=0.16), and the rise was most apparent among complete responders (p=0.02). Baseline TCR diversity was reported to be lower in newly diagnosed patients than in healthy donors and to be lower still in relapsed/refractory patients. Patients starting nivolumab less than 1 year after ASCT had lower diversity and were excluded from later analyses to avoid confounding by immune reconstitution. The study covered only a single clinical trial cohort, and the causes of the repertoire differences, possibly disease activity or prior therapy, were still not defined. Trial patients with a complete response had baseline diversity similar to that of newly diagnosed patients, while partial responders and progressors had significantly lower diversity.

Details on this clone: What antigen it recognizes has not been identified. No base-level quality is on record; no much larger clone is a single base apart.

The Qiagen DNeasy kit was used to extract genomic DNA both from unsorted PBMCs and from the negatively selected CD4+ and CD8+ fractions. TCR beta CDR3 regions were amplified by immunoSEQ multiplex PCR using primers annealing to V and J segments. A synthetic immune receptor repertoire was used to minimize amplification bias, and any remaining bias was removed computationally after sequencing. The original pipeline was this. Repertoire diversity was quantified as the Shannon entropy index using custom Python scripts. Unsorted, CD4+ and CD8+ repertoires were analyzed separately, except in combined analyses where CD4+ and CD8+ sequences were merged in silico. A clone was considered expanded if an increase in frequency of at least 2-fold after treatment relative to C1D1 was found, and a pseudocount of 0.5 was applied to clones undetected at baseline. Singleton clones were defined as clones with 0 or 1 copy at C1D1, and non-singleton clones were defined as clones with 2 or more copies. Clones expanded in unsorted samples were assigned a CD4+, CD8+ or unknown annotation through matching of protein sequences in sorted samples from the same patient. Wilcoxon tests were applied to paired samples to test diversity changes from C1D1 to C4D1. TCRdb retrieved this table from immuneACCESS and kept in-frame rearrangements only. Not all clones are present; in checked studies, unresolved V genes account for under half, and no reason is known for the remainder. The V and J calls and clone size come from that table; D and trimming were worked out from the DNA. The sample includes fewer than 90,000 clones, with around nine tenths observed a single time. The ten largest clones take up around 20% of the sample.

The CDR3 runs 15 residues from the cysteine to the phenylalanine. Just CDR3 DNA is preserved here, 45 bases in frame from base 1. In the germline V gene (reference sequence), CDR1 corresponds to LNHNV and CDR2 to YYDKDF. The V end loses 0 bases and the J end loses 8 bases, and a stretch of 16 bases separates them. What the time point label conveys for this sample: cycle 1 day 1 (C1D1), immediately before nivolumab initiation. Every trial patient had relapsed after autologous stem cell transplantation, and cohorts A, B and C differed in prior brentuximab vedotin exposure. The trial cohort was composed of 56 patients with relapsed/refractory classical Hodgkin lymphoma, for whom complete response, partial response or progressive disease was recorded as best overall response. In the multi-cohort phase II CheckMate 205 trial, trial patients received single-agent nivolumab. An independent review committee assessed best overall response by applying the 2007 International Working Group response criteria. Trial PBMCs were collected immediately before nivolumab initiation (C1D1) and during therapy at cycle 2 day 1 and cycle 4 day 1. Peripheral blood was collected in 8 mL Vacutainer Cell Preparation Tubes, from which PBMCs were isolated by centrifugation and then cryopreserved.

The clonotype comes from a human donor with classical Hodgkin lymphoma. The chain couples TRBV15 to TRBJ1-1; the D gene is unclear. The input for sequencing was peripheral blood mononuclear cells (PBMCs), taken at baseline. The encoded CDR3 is CATSREGFLTSEAFF. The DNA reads TGTGCCACCAGCAGAGAAGGTTTTTTGACTTCGGAAGCTTTCTTT. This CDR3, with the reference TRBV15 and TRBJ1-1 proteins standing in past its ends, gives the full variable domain DAMVIQNPRYQVTQFGKPVTLSCSQTLNHNVMYWYQQKSSQAPKLLFHYYDKDFNNEADTPDNFQSRRPNTSFCFLDIRSPGLGDTAMYLCATSREGFLTSEAFFGQGTRLTVV.